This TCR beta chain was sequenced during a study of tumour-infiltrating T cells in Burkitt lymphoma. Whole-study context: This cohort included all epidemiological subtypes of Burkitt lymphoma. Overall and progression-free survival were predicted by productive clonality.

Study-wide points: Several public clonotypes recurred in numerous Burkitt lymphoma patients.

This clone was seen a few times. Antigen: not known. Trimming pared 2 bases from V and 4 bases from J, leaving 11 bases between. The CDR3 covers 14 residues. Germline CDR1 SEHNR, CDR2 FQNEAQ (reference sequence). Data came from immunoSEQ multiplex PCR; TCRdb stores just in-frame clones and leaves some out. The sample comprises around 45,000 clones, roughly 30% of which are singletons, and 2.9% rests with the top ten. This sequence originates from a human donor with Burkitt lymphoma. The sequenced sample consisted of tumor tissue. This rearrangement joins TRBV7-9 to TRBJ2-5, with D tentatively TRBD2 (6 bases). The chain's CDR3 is CASSLRRRGETQYF. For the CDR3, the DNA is TGTGCCAGCAGCTTAAGGAGGAGGGGAGAGACCCAGTACTTC.